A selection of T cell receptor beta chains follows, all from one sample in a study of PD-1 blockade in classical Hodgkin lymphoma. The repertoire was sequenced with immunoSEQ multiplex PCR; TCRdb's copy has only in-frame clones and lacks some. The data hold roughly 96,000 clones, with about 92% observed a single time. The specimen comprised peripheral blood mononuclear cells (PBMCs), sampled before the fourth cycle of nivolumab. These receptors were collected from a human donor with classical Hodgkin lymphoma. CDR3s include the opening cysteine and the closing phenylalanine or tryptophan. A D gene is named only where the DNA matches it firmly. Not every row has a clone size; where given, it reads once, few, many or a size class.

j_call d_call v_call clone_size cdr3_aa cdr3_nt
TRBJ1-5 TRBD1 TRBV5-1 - CASSLGGQASNQPQHF TGCGCCAGCAGCTTGGGGGGACAGGCTAGCAATCAGCCCCAGCATTTT
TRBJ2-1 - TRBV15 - CATSSAIAVDYNEQFF TGTGCCACCAGCAGCGCGATAGCGGTAGACTACAATGAGCAGTTCTTC
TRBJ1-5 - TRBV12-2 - CASRLKDGVLLGGNQPQHF TGTGCAAGTCGCTTAAAGGACGGTGTATTACTAGGGGGGAATCAGCCCCAGCATTTT
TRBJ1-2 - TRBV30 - CAWSPLAGGYTF TGTGCCTGGAGCCCCCTCGCCGGGGGCTACACCTTC
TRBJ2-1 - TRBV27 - CASGWDNEQFF TGTGCCAGCGGGTGGGACAATGAGCAGTTCTTC
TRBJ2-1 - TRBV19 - CASSIDQRPYNEQFF TGTGCCAGTAGTATAGATCAGCGGCCCTACAATGAGCAGTTCTTC
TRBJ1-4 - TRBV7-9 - CASSLVMGPGELFF TGTGCCAGCAGCTTAGTGATGGGGCCAGGTGAACTGTTTTTT
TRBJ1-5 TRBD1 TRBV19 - CASSTGTGGNQPQHF TGTGCCAGTAGTACCGGGACAGGGGGCAATCAGCCCCAGCATTTT
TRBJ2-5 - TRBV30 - CACTRAGETQYF TGTGCCTGCACCAGGGCCGGGGAGACCCAGTACTTC
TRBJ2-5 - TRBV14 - CASSRLIEETQYF TGTGCCAGCAGCCGACTGATCGAAGAGACCCAGTACTTC
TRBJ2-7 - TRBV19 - CASSIPGFTYEQYF TGTGCCAGTAGTATCCCCGGGTTCACCTACGAGCAGTACTTC
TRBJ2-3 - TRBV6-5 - CASRRDGTDTQYF TGTGCCAGCAGAAGAGACGGTACAGATACGCAGTATTTT
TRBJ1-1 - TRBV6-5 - CASSYREGDTEAFF TGTGCCAGCAGTTACAGGGAAGGGGACACTGAAGCTTTCTTT
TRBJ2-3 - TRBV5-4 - CASSPGPNPDTQYF TGTGCCAGCAGCCCGGGTCCAAACCCAGATACGCAGTATTTT
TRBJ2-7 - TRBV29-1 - CSVEGGGEQYF TGCAGCGTTGAAGGAGGGGGAGAGCAGTACTTC
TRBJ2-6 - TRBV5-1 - CASSGAGANVLTF TGCGCCAGCAGCGGGGCTGGGGCCAACGTCCTGACTTTC
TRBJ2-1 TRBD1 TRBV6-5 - CASSQGVVSYNEQFF TGTGCCAGCAGCCAGGGGGTCGTGTCCTACAATGAGCAGTTCTTC
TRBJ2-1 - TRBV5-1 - CASSPPPAGSYNEQFF TGCGCCAGCAGCCCCCCCCCGGCGGGGTCCTACAATGAGCAGTTCTTC
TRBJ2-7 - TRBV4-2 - CASRRGAEAYEQYF TGTGCCAGCCGCAGGGGGGCGGAGGCCTACGAGCAGTACTTC
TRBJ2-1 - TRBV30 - CASNTDRLDPLDEQFF TGTGCCTCAAACACCGACAGGTTGGACCCTTTGGATGAGCAGTTCTTC
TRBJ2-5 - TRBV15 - CATRLAPGSRTAAQYF TGTGCCACCCGCTTAGCCCCGGGGAGCCGGACGGCGGCCCAGTACTTC
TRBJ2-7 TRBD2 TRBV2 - CASSQNPTSGRIYEQYF TGTGCCAGCAGTCAGAACCCGACTAGCGGGAGGATCTACGAGCAGTACTTC
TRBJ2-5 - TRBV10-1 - CASSPAVGGRETQYF TGCGCCAGCAGTCCCGCGGTGGGGGGCCGGGAGACCCAGTACTTC
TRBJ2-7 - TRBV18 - CASSPQREYIHEQYF TGTGCCAGCTCACCGCAACGGGAGTACATCCACGAGCAGTACTTC
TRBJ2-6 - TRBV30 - CAWSSGANVLTF TGTGCCTGGAGTTCTGGGGCCAACGTCCTGACTTTC
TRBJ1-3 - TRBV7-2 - CASSFIRLSGNTIYF TGTGCCAGCAGCTTTATCAGACTCTCTGGAAACACCATATATTTT
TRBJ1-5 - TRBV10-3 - CAISAGQDGRGQPQHF TGTGCCATCAGCGCCGGGCAAGATGGACGTGGGCAGCCCCAGCATTTT
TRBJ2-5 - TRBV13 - CASSSYPDVQETQYF TGTGCCAGCAGCTCGTACCCGGACGTACAAGAGACCCAGTACTTC
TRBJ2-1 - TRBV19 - CASRGLPVNEQFF TGTGCCAGTCGAGGACTCCCAGTGAATGAGCAGTTCTTC
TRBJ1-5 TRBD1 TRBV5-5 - CASSLVGTAIDPQHF TGTGCCAGCAGCTTGGTCGGGACAGCGATTGACCCCCAGCATTTT
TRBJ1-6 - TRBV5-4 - CASSLRQEATPLHF TGTGCCAGCAGCTTAAGACAGGAAGCGACACCCCTCCACTTT
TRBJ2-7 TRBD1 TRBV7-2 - CASQNSLRDRGSYEQYF TGTGCCAGCCAGAACTCTCTTCGGGACAGGGGGTCCTACGAGCAGTACTTC
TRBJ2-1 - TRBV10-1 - CASSESGGGYNEQFF TGCGCCAGCAGTGAGTCGGGAGGGGGATACAATGAGCAGTTCTTC
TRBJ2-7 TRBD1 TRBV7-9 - CASSPTWGRTGDYEQYF TGTGCCAGCAGCCCGACCTGGGGGCGGACAGGGGACTACGAGCAGTACTTC
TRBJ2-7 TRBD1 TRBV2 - CASRQTGERGYEQYF TGTGCCAGCAGGCAGACAGGGGAACGAGGCTACGAGCAGTACTTC
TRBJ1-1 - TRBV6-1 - CASSVTDMNTEAFF TGTGCCAGCAGTGTGACGGACATGAACACTGAAGCTTTCTTT
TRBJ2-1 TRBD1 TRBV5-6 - CASSFGTGSYNEQFF TGTGCCAGCAGCTTCGGGACAGGGTCCTACAATGAGCAGTTCTTC
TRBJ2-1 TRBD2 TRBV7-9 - CASSLGLAGDNEQFF TGTGCCAGCAGCTTAGGTCTAGCGGGAGACAATGAGCAGTTCTTC
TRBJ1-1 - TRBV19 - CASSIGGSEAFF TGTGCCAGTAGTATAGGGGGATCCGAAGCTTTCTTT
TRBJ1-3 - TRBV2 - CASRANSGNTIYF TGTGCCAGCAGGGCCAACTCTGGAAACACCATATATTTT
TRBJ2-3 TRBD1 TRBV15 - CATSSDREIDTQYF TGTGCCACCAGCTCGGACAGGGAGATAGATACGCAGTATTTT
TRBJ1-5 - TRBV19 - CASSMRGGLGQPQHF TGTGCCAGTAGTATGCGGGGGGGTTTGGGTCAGCCCCAGCATTTT
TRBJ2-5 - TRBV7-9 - CASSNYPAEWRDGETQYF TGTGCCAGCAGCAATTACCCTGCGGAGTGGCGTGACGGAGAGACCCAGTACTTC
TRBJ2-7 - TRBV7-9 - CASSLGEGPLGEQYF TGTGCCAGCAGCTTAGGAGAGGGCCCATTGGGCGAGCAGTACTTC
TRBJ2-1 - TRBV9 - CASSSRESRRDEQFF TGTGCCAGCAGCTCCCGGGAATCAAGACGGGATGAGCAGTTCTTC
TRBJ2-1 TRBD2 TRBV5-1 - CASSLAGLAGRSYNEQFF TGCGCCAGCAGCTTGGCGGGACTAGCGGGCCGATCCTACAATGAGCAGTTCTTC
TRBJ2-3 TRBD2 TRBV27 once CASRTSGRDTQYF TGTGCCAGCAGGACTAGCGGGCGGGATACGCAGTATTTT
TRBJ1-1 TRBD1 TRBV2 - CASSTRTGPLGAFF TGTGCCAGCAGTACCCGGACAGGCCCCCTAGGGGCTTTCTTT
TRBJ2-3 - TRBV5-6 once CASSFRTPGGTDTQYF TGTGCCAGCAGCTTTCGGACTCCGGGGGGCACAGATACGCAGTATTTT
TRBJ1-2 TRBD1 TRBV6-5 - CASRPGQGVGYGYTF TGTGCCAGCAGGCCTGGGCAGGGGGTTGGCTATGGCTACACCTTC